The clone carrying this T cell receptor (beta chain) was detected a few times. Per the original methods: Amplification with reference gene primers provided the estimates of nucleated cell counts. Assay used: immunoSEQ multiplex PCR; TCRdb lists only in-frame clones, some missing. Clone size and the V and J calls come from that table; the DNA yielded D and trimming. The profile covers some 140,000 clones, with 79% appearing a single time and approximately 3.6% taken by the ten largest. The data originate from a study of blood T cell repertoires in COVID-19. Across the study: The cDNA or gDNA used as material had been derived from T cells, B-cell-depleted T cells, or PBMCs.

Trimming removed 4 bases from V and 3 bases from J, with 10 bases in between. CDR3 size: 13 residues. Germline assignment: CDR1 SGHRS and CDR2 YFSETQ. This sequence originates from a man aged 60-69 years with acute or convalescent COVID-19. The chain is built from TRBV5-1 and TRBJ2-5; D may be TRBD1 (5 bases). Sequencing was performed on peripheral blood. CDR3 in amino acids: CASSPGWEETQYF. The CDR3 DNA is TGCGCCAGCAGCCCAGGGTGGGAAGAGACCCAGTACTTC. Filled out from reference TRBV5-1 and TRBJ2-5, the complete variable domain reads KAGVTQTPRYLIKTRGQQVTLSCSPISGHRSVSWYQQTPGQGLQFLFEYFSETQRNKGNFPGRFSGRQFSNSRSEMNVSTLELGDSALYLCASSPGWEETQYFGPGTRLLVL.